The T cell receptor (beta chain) described here comes from a study of T cell repertoires in cytomegalovirus infection. CDR1 and CDR2 from the germline V gene are SEHNR and FQNEAQ (reference sequence). This CDR3 has 15 residues. The trim removed 4 bases at V and 1 base at J, leaving 5 bases unmatched. TCRdb reprocessed the reads via MiXCR and lists one record per CDR3 protein. This table holds some 350,000 distinct CDR3 sequences, roughly 36% found once. As to this clonotype: Its antigen is currently unknown.

This specimen was cultured PBMCs, taken from culture after CMV antigen stimulation. The gene calls are TRBV7-9 and TRBJ2-7; 9 nucleotides match TRBD2. This clonotype was sampled from a human donor in good health (CMV status not recorded). Some clones in this sample may be carry-over from other donors' samples. CDR3 coding DNA: TGTGCCAGCAGCTCACCGCGGGAGGGTTCCTACGAGCAGTACTTC. Its translation: CASSSPREGSYEQYF.